This passage covers 32 T cell receptor beta chains from one sample sequenced in a study of blood T cell repertoires in COVID-19. Some clones are missing from TCRdb's copy, which holds only in-frame ones; the method was immunoSEQ multiplex PCR. Of 90,000 to 120,000 clones listed, 92% are singletons. Specimen: peripheral blood. The source of these receptors is a man between 65 and 79 years old with acute or convalescent COVID-19.

J is TRBJ2-7 and V is TRBV5-1, with TRBD2 matching over 11 bases. This CDR3 comprises 14 residues. CDR1 and CDR2 (germline): SGHRS, YFSETQ. After removal of 4 bases from V and 5 bases from J, the junction contained 5 bases not matched to a gene. CDR3 coding DNA: TGCGCCAGCAGCCCGGGACTAGCGGAAGACGAGCAGTACTTC. Translated, it gives CASSPGLAEDEQYF.

The chain is built from TRBV6-5 and TRBJ1-5; tentative D call: TRBD1 (5 bases). The CDR3 has 15 amino acids. In germline, CDR1 is MNHEY, CDR2 SVGAGI. Trimming took off 4 bases at V and 1 base at J, with 11 bases between the two ends. The CDR3: CASSSGFRSNQPQHF. CDR3 nucleotide sequence: TGTGCCAGCAGTTCAGGGTTCAGAAGCAATCAGCCCCAGCATTTT.

The rearrangement links TRBV5-1 to TRBJ1-6; D might be TRBD1 (5 bases). Germline V gene data show CDR1 as SGHRS and CDR2 as YFSETQ. CDR3 size: 14 residues. The V end was cut by 4 bases, the J end by 8 bases, with 13 bases between. Here the CDR3 reads CASSDDRTHSPLHF. Here the CDR3 DNA reads TGCGCCAGCAGCGATGACAGAACCCATTCACCCCTCCACTTT.

The CDR3 bases are TGTGCCAGCAGCCCCCGTATTGCGGGGACCGGTGGCTACACCTTC. Translated: CASSPRIAGTGGYTF. The genes are TRBV7-2 and TRBJ1-2; perhaps TRBD1 as D (5 bases). Germline assignment: CDR1 SGHTA and CDR2 FQGNSA. Trimming took 5 bases from V and 7 from J, leaving 20 bases between them. The CDR3 runs 15 residues.

The chain is built from TRBV15 and TRBJ1-6; tentatively, D is TRBD1 (5 bases). Germline-derived CDR1 and CDR2 are LNHNV and YYDKDF (reference sequence). Trimming removed 0 bases from V and 11 bases from J, with 14 bases in between. The CDR3 is 15 residues long. CDR3 nucleotides: TGTGCCACCAGCAGAGATTACCTATCAGGGCCACCCCTCCACTTT. Its translation is CATSRDYLSGPPLHF.

The chain carries TRBV4-3 and TRBJ1-4, with a possible D match to TRBD1 (5 bases). Germline V gives CDR1 LGHNA, CDR2 YSLEER. The CDR3 totals 16 residues. V was trimmed by 0 bases and J by 7 bases, leaving 15 bases between them. As DNA, the CDR3 is TGCGCCAGCAGCCAAGATTGGGGGGATTTGGGTGAAAAACTGTTTTTT. The encoded protein is CASSQDWGDLGEKLFF.

The chain links TRBV7-6 to TRBJ2-1; D is perhaps TRBD1 (8 bases). Trimming pared 5 bases from V and 13 bases from J, leaving 12 bases between. The germline V gene encodes CDR1 SGHVS and CDR2 FNYEAQ. This CDR3 has 11 residues. In nucleotides, the CDR3 is TGTGCCAGCAGCACAGGGGGGGGTCAGTTCTTC. Amino acids: CASSTGGGQFF.

This clone was found once. The V call is TRBV7-9, the J call TRBJ2-5, with 7 bases that match TRBD1. The CDR3 covers 15 residues. Losses at the gene ends were 2 bases for V and 4 bases for J; bases not matched to a gene: 7. Per germline, CDR1 SEHNR and CDR2 FQNEAQ (reference sequence). The CDR3 sequence: CASSLLTGEAETQYF. The CDR3 DNA sequence: TGTGCCAGCAGCTTACTTACAGGGGAAGCAGAGACCCAGTACTTC.

This chain links TRBV3-1 (or the pseudogene TRBV3-2) with TRBJ1-3; D gene unclear. This CDR3 has 15 amino acids. V dropped 1 base and J dropped 0 bases, with 7 bases sitting between them. In germline, CDR1 is LGHDT, CDR2 YNNKEL (reference sequence). The DNA of the CDR3 is TGTGCCAGCAGCCAAGCCAGGCTCTCTGGAAACACCATATATTTT. This translates into CASSQARLSGNTIYF.

The CDR3 loop is CASSPPNRAGYTF. The DNA of the CDR3 is TGTGCCAGCTCACCACCAAACAGGGCTGGCTACACCTTC. The chain links TRBV18 to TRBJ1-2; possible D gene TRBD1, 6 bases. V lost 0 bases to trimming and J lost 7 bases, with 9 bases between them. Germline V CDR1 and CDR2: KGHSH, LQKENI. The CDR3 is made up of 13 amino acids.

The chain combines TRBV5-1 with TRBJ2-3; D is unresolved. CDR1 is SGHRS and CDR2 is YFSETQ in the germline V gene. The CDR3 consists of 13 residues. Trimming cost V 1 base and J 2 bases, with 5 bases left between them. This CDR3 is CASSLSVTDTQYF. CDR3 nucleotides: TGCGCCAGCAGCTTGTCGGTCACAGATACGCAGTATTTT.

V is TRBV18 and J is TRBJ1-4, with a possible D match to TRBD1 (5 bases). CDR1 is KGHSH and CDR2 is LQKENI in the germline V gene. The V gene lost 2 bases and the J gene lost 3 bases, with 10 bases spanning the gap. The CDR3 has 15 amino acids. The CDR3 DNA reads as TGTGCCAGCTCACCAATGGGGCGAGCTAATGAAAAACTGTTTTTT. The encoded protein is CASSPMGRANEKLFF. Filled out from reference TRBV18 and TRBJ1-4, the complete variable domain reads NAGVMQNPRHLVRRRGQEARLRCSPMKGHSHVYWYRQLPEEGLKFMVYLQKENIIDESGMPKERFSAEFPKEGPSILRIQQVVRGDSAAYFCASSPMGRANEKLFFGSGTQLSVL.

The chain links TRBV5-6 to TRBJ1-3; D is unclear. With 4 bases removed from V and 9 bases from J, the gap between germline ends came to 14 bases. CDR1 and CDR2 from the germline V gene are SGHDT and YYEEEE. The CDR3 contains 13 residues. The CDR3 coding sequence is TGTGCCAGCAGCCCGGCCCTCGGCGGCACCATATATTTT. Translating gives CASSPALGGTIYF.

The chain combines TRBV5-5 with TRBJ1-5, with D possibly TRBD1 on 5 matching bases. Germline V CDR1 and CDR2: SGHKS, YYEKEE (reference sequence). Trimming shortened V by 4 bases and J by 5 bases, and 16 bases separated the two germline ends. CDR3 length: 15 residues. Here the CDR3 reads CASSPGRGRHQPQHF. The CDR3 coding sequence is TGTGCCAGCAGCCCGGGCCGGGGGAGACATCAGCCCCAGCATTTT.

The V gene is TRBV7-6, the J gene TRBJ2-7; D gene ambiguous. The V end lost 1 base, the J end lost 6 bases, and 10 bases lay between the germline ends. This CDR3 spans 13 amino acids. Per germline, CDR1 SGHVS and CDR2 FNYEAQ. The DNA of the CDR3 is TGTGCCAGCAGCTTAGGCCCAACTTCCGAGCAGTACTTC. It yields the protein CASSLGPTSEQYF.

In its sample, this clone was seen a few times. The chain employs TRBV5-4 and TRBJ1-5; D unresolved. The germline V gene encodes CDR1 SGHNT and CDR2 YYREEE (reference sequence). The CDR3 totals 15 residues. V was cut by 0 bases and J by 0 bases, with 7 bases left in between. The CDR3 nucleotides read TGTGCCAGCAGCTTGGGCCCCTATAGCAATCAGCCCCAGCATTTT. Translation gives CASSLGPYSNQPQHF.

The genes are TRBV5-5 and TRBJ2-1, with 12 bases identical to TRBD2. V dropped 4 bases and J dropped 4; count of bases not matched to a gene: 6. The CDR3 runs 16 residues. Germline CDR1 reads SGHKS; CDR2 reads YYEKEE (reference sequence). The CDR3 DNA follows: TGTGCCAGCAGCCAGTCACTAGCGGGGGGTTACAATGAGCAGTTCTTC. Translating gives CASSQSLAGGYNEQFF. Complete variable domain (other parts from reference TRBV5-5 and TRBJ2-1): DAGVTQSPTHLIKTRGQQVTLRCSPISGHKSVSWYQQVLGQGPQFIFQYYEKEERGRGNFPDRFSARQFPNYSSELNVNALLLGDSALYLCASSQSLAGGYNEQFFGPGTRLTVL.

The chain uses TRBV13 and TRBJ2-4; weak D call: TRBD1 (6 bases). Germline loops: CDR1 PRHDT, CDR2 FYEKMQ (reference sequence). Trimming took off 3 bases at V and 1 base at J, with 10 bases between the two ends. This CDR3 spans 15 amino acids. CDR3 residues: CASSLVGAAKNIQYF. CDR3 in DNA: TGTGCCAGCAGCTTGGTGGGGGCTGCCAAAAACATTCAGTACTTC.

The V gene is TRBV6-5, the J gene TRBJ1-1; perhaps TRBD1 as D (5 bases). CDR1 and CDR2 from the germline V gene are MNHEY and SVGAGI. The V and J ends lost 6 bases and 5 bases respectively, with 13 bases between them. The CDR3 is 13 amino acids. As DNA, the CDR3 is TGTGCCAGCAGAGGAGGGGCGATGACTGAAGCTTTCTTT. Translation gives CASRGGAMTEAFF.

V and J are TRBV27 and TRBJ2-1; 14 bases line up with TRBD2. Germline V gene data show CDR1 as MNHEY and CDR2 as SMNVEV (reference sequence). V lost 5 bases, J lost 7 bases, and 4 bases stayed unmatched. The CDR3 has 15 amino acids. CDR3 in amino acids: CASSPWTSGGNEQFF. CDR3 in DNA: TGTGCCAGCAGTCCATGGACTAGCGGGGGGAATGAGCAGTTCTTC.

The chain combines TRBV7-9 with TRBJ2-2; 8 positions agree with TRBD2. V was clipped by 6 bases and J by 1 base; unmatched bases: 4. CDR1 is SEHNR and CDR2 is FQNEAQ in the germline V gene (reference sequence). The CDR3 is made up of 15 amino acids. The DNA for the CDR3 is TGTGCCAGCAGTCATCGGGAGGGGAACACCGGGGAGCTGTTTTTT. This sequence encodes CASSHREGNTGELFF.

The chain recombines TRBV7-2 with TRBJ1-4, with TRBD1 identical over 10 bases. The CDR3 is 14 amino acids. V lost 5 bases and J lost 7; bases outside the gene matches: 4. Germline values: CDR1 SGHTA, CDR2 FQGNSA. The CDR3 coding sequence is TGTGCCAGCAGCCGCGGACAGGGGGGTGAAAAACTGTTTTTT. Translating it yields CASSRGQGGEKLFF.

The chain has TRBV7-3 and TRBJ2-5; no firm D call. The V end was cut by 2 bases, the J end by 2 bases, with 6 bases between. Germline CDR1 and CDR2: SGHTA and FQGTGA. The CDR3 extends over 13 amino acids. CDR3 in amino acids: CASSLVQQETQYF. In DNA form, the CDR3 reads TGTGCCAGCAGCTTAGTACAACAAGAGACCCAGTACTTC.

The V and J genes are TRBV6-5 and TRBJ2-2; TRBD2 matches 10 bases. The length of the CDR3 is 14 residues. The V gene's germline CDR1 is MNHEY and CDR2 SVGAGI. With 10 bases clipped from V and 5 bases from J, the junction kept 7 bases outside the gene matches. In DNA, the CDR3 is TGTGCCACCACCAGCGGGAGGGTTACCGGGGAGCTGTTTTTT. Translated, it gives CATTSGRVTGELFF.

The chain employs TRBV2 and TRBJ1-2; 8 bases fit TRBD1. This CDR3 contains 12 residues. Trimming at V came to 10 bases and at J to 6 bases, leaving 7 bases not matched to a gene. Germline CDR1 SNHLY, CDR2 FYNNEI. CDR3 sequence (DNA): TGTGCCATCCGGACAGGGACGAATGGCTACACCTTC. It codes for CAIRTGTNGYTF.

The chain combines TRBV2 with TRBJ1-2; D is unresolved. Germline V gene data show CDR1 as SNHLY and CDR2 as FYNNEI. Trimming shortened V by 2 bases and J by 5 bases, and 3 bases separated the two germline ends. The CDR3 extends over 11 amino acids. CDR3 nucleotides: TGTGCCAGCAGTGAACTGTATGGCTACACCTTC. This sequence encodes CASSELYGYTF.

This chain connects TRBV2 to TRBJ1-6; the match to TRBD1 covers 7 bases. The CDR3 consists of 14 residues. The V and J ends lost 4 bases and 9 bases, in that order; junction bases with no gene match: 6. The germline V gene encodes CDR1 SNHLY and CDR2 FYNNEI. This CDR3 is CASSAETGVSPLHF. The CDR3 coding sequence is TGTGCCAGCAGTGCGGAAACAGGGGTTTCACCCCTCCACTTT.

V and J are TRBV16 and TRBJ1-5, with a possible D match to TRBD1 (5 bases). V lost 3 bases to trimming and J lost 4 bases, with 16 bases between them. The germline V gene has CDR1 KGHSY and CDR2 FQNENV. This CDR3 has 16 amino acids. The CDR3 here is CASSHLERDLNQPQHF. DNA for the CDR3: TGTGCCAGCAGCCACCTCGAGCGGGACTTAAATCAGCCCCAGCATTTT.

This clone appeared once. The rearrangement joins TRBV23-1 to TRBJ2-3, with a possible D match to TRBD1 (5 bases). TRBV23-1 counts as an open reading frame of uncertain function. The CDR3 runs to 15 residues. V lost 3 bases, J lost 3 bases, and 13 bases lay in between. The CDR3 DNA sequence: TGCGCCAGCAGTCATTTGGTGGGGCTAACAGATACGCAGTATTTT. Protein product: CASSHLVGLTDTQYF.

The rearrangement uses TRBV6-5 and TRBJ1-2; D is unclear. The length of the CDR3 is 14 residues. The germline CDR1 and CDR2 sequences are MNHEY and SVGAGI. The V end lost 5 bases, the J end lost 4 bases, and 14 bases lay between the germline ends. CDR3 region: CASSTTRALYGYTF. For the CDR3, the DNA is TGTGCCAGCAGTACCACGAGGGCGCTCTATGGCTACACCTTC.

CDR3 in DNA: TGCAGTGCTCGTGGACTAGCGGGAGGGACCGGGGAGCTGTTTTTT. As protein: CSARGLAGGTGELFF. The genes are TRBV20-1 and TRBJ2-2, with 15 bases matching TRBD2. The CDR3 totals 15 residues. V was clipped by 5 bases and J by 5 bases; unmatched bases: 3. Germline loops: CDR1 DFQATT, CDR2 SNEGSKA (reference sequence).

The V and J genes are TRBV11-2 and TRBJ2-1, with 10 nucleotides matching TRBD2. The CDR3 has 14 amino acids. V lost 5 bases and J lost 8; bases outside the gene matches: 6. From germline, CDR1 is SGHAT and CDR2 FQNNGV. Written as DNA, the CDR3 is TGTGCCAGCAGCCAGGGACTAGCGTCGGATGAGCAGTTCTTC. It translates to CASSQGLASDEQFF.